This T cell receptor (beta chain) was recovered during a study of blood T cell repertoires in COVID-19. The J segment lost 7 bases and the V segment lost 6 bases, leaving 6 bases of the junction unmatched. Germline V lookup: CDR1 MDHEN, CDR2 SYDVKM. CDR3 length: 13 amino acids. TCRdb keeps only in-frame clones here, not all; method: immunoSEQ multiplex PCR. The sample lists some 400,000 clones; nearly 90% were seen once. This TCR came from a young man with active or convalescent COVID-19. The chain joins TRBV28 to TRBJ2-7; 10 nucleotides line up with TRBD2. The sample comprised peripheral blood. CDR3 protein: CASSSSGSGEQYF. CDR3 nucleotide sequence: TGTGCCAGCAGCTCTAGCGGGAGTGGGGAGCAGTACTTC.